Shown below are 18 T cell receptor beta chains from a single sample sequenced in a study of cytomegalovirus exposure and HLA in healthy donors. Amplification used 60 Vbeta primers and 13 Jbeta primers. Assay used: immunoSEQ multiplex PCR; TCRdb lists only in-frame clones, some missing. Among fewer than 140,000 clones listed, 75% were seen once. The sequenced material came from PBMCs. These receptors were collected from a male donor in good health and CMV-seropositive.

The chain couples TRBV6-5 to TRBJ2-7; D call uncertain. Trimming removed 11 bases at V and 1 base at J, with 9 bases between. The CDR3 runs to 11 residues. Germline assignment: CDR1 MNHEY and CDR2 SVGAGI. CDR3 amino acids: CAATGSYEQYF. CDR3 DNA sequence: TGTGCCGCGACTGGGTCCTACGAGCAGTACTTC.

The table lists this clone with a count of one. This chain links TRBV28 with TRBJ1-4, with D tentatively TRBD1 (6 bases). The CDR3 has 16 amino acids. V was cut by 1 base and J by 0 bases, with 9 bases left in between. Germline CDR1 reads MDHEN; CDR2 reads SYDVKM. The CDR3 DNA reads TGTGCCAGCAGTTTATCGCAGGGGACAACTAATGAAAAACTGTTTTTT. The encoded protein is CASSLSQGTTNEKLFF.

Turning to this clone: A junction boundary mismatches the germline segment, possibly from a read error. The chain is built from TRBV7-8 and TRBJ2-3; 9 nucleotides line up with TRBD2. Germline V gene lookup returns CDR1 SGHVS and CDR2 FQNEAQ. This CDR3 has 14 amino acids. The CDR3 region has the DNA TGTGCCAGCAGCATAACCCACCTTGGCGGGGGGGCGGATTTT. Residues: CASSITHLGGGADF.

This clone was seen just once. The V gene is TRBV19, the J gene TRBJ2-1, with D tentatively TRBD1 (6 bases). The CDR3 is 13 residues long. Trimming removed 5 bases from V and 4 bases from J, with 9 bases in between. CDR1 and CDR2 (germline): LNHDA, SQIVND (reference sequence). CDR3 in DNA: TGTGCCAGTAGTCCACAGGGTTACAATGAGCAGTTCTTC. It yields the protein CASSPQGYNEQFF.

The chain is built from TRBV19 and TRBJ2-7, with a tentative D call TRBD2 (6 bases). This CDR3 spans 14 amino acids. Trimming cost V 5 bases and J 3 bases, with 14 bases left between them. Germline V gene data show CDR1 as LNHDA and CDR2 as SQIVND (reference sequence). As DNA, the CDR3 is TGTGCCAGTAGTGGATCAGGCGGGGTCTACGAGCAGTACTTC. Its protein is CASSGSGGVYEQYF.

V is TRBV5-4 and J is TRBJ2-7; 10 nucleotides agree with TRBD1. V gave up 2 bases and J gave up 6 bases; unmatched junction bases: 5. Germline V gene data show CDR1 as SGHNT and CDR2 as YYREEE (reference sequence). The CDR3 runs to 14 residues. CDR3 DNA sequence: TGTGCCAGCAGCTTAAGGGACAGGGGCACCGAGCAGTACTTC. The encoded protein is CASSLRDRGTEQYF.

The gene calls are TRBV7-2 and TRBJ2-7, with D maybe TRBD2 (5 bases). Trimming took off 5 bases at V and 0 bases at J, with 14 bases between the two ends. This CDR3 spans 15 amino acids. CDR1 is SGHTA and CDR2 is FQGNSA in the germline V gene. Here the CDR3 reads CASSAGYGSSYEQYF. As DNA, the CDR3 is TGTGCCAGCAGCGCAGGATATGGGAGCTCCTACGAGCAGTACTTC.

The V gene is TRBV7-6, the J gene TRBJ2-1; 10 nucleotides line up with TRBD2. This CDR3 has 16 residues. Looked up from germline, CDR1 is SGHVS and CDR2 is FNYEAQ. V shed 4 bases, J shed 5 bases, and the junction held 8 bases outside the gene matches. The CDR3 DNA follows: TGTGCCAGCAGCTCAAATAGCGGGGGGCTAAACAATGAGCAGTTCTTC. Its translation: CASSSNSGGLNNEQFF.

The chain uses TRBV28 and TRBJ1-1, with 8 bases that match TRBD1. CDR1 is MDHEN, CDR2 SYDVKM, per germline. The CDR3 runs to 15 residues. The V and J ends lost 6 bases and 1 base, in that order; junction bases with no gene match: 7. The CDR3 protein is CASRGTGRGNTEAFF. The CDR3 nucleotides are TGTGCCAGCAGGGGGACAGGAAGAGGGAACACTGAAGCTTTCTTT.

The rearrangement uses TRBV11-3 and TRBJ2-5; the match to TRBD2 covers 8 bases. The V gene's germline CDR1 is SGHNT and CDR2 YENEEA. The CDR3 sequence is 17 residues long. V was clipped by 1 base and J by 1 base; unmatched bases: 8. The CDR3 coding sequence is TGTGCCAGCAGCTTAGGTGGTAGCGGGGCAATCCAAGAGACCCAGTACTTC. It specifies CASSLGGSGAIQETQYF. Filled out from reference TRBV11-3 and TRBJ2-5, the complete variable domain reads EAGVVQSPRYKIIEKKQPVAFWCNPISGHNTLYWYLQNLGQGPELLIRYENEEAVDDSQLPKDRFSAERLKGVDSTLKIQPAELGDSAVYLCASSLGGSGAIQETQYFGPGTRLLVL.

This rearrangement joins TRBV13 to TRBJ1-5; 7 bases map to TRBD1. The CDR3 loop spans 14 amino acids. Germline values: CDR1 PRHDT, CDR2 FYEKMQ (reference sequence). With V trimmed by 1 base and J by 8 bases, 5 bases remained unmatched. In DNA, the CDR3 is TGTGCCAGCAGCTTAGAGACAGGGAGAGAGCCCCAGCATTTT. Translation: CASSLETGREPQHF.

V usage is TRBV7-2 and J usage is TRBJ1-1; the D gene is possibly TRBD1 (5 bases). CDR1 and CDR2 (germline): SGHTA, FQGNSA. This CDR3 comprises 12 residues. V lost 5 bases and J 11 bases, leaving 15 bases between the germline ends. This chain's CDR3 is CASSAGGRTAFF. Written as DNA, the CDR3 is TGTGCCAGCAGCGCCGGGGGACGTACGGCTTTCTTT.

This clone was observed a few times. The rearrangement uses TRBV5-6 and TRBJ2-1, with 12 nucleotides matching TRBD2. Unmatched junction bases numbered 5, after V lost 2 bases and J lost 8 bases. This CDR3 is 15 amino acids long. Germline V gene data show CDR1 as SGHDT and CDR2 as YYEEEE. The CDR3 spells CASSLTSGRIHEQFF. The CDR3 bases are TGTGCCAGCAGCTTAACTAGCGGGAGGATCCATGAGCAGTTCTTC.

The chain is built from TRBV11-2 and TRBJ2-7; the D gene is possibly TRBD1 (5 bases). CDR1 SGHAT and CDR2 FQNNGV come from the germline V gene. Trimming pared 3 bases from V and 1 base from J, leaving 10 bases between. CDR3 length: 14 amino acids. CDR3 bases: TGTGCCAGCAGCTTCAATACAGGATCCTACGAGCAGTACTTC. Translated: CASSFNTGSYEQYF.

V gene TRBV19 combines with J gene TRBJ2-2; 9 positions match TRBD1. The CDR3 length is 15 residues. The V gene end was trimmed by 9 bases and the J gene end by 1 base; junction bases not matched to a gene: 6. Germline CDR1 is LNHDA and CDR2 is SQIVND (reference sequence). The DNA for the CDR3 is TGTGCCAGCAGACAGGGGGGGTGGAACACCGGGGAGCTGTTTTTT. It yields the protein CASRQGGWNTGELFF.

This clone occurred once. The chain carries TRBV5-1 and TRBJ2-3, with 10 bases identical to TRBD2. Trimming took 0 bases from V and 3 from J; bases not matched to a gene: 10. Germline V gene sequence: CDR1 SGHRS, CDR2 YFSETQ. The CDR3 length is 18 residues. This CDR3 is CASSLEVSSGSLTDTQYF. The CDR3 DNA reads TGCGCCAGCAGCTTGGAGGTGTCTAGCGGGAGCCTTACAGATACGCAGTATTTT.

The rearrangement links TRBV7-9 to TRBJ1-5; TRBD1 agrees at 10 bases. The CDR3 totals 15 residues. The ends lost 5 bases at V and 6 bases at J; junction bases unmatched: 7. The germline gives CDR1 SEHNR, CDR2 FQNEAQ (reference sequence). This chain's CDR3 is CASSLGTGVFQPQHF. CDR3 nucleotide sequence: TGTGCCAGCAGCCTCGGGACAGGGGTCTTTCAGCCCCAGCATTTT. The variable domain in full, completed from reference TRBV7-9 and TRBJ1-5, reads DTGVSQNPRHKITKRGQNVTFRCDPISEHNRLYWYRQTLGQGPEFLTYFQNEAQLEKSRLLSDRFSAERPKGSFSTLEIQRTEQGDSAMYLCASSLGTGVFQPQHFGDGTRLSIL.

The chain employs TRBV18 and TRBJ2-7, with 8 nucleotides matching TRBD2. V lost 3 bases and J lost 2; bases outside the gene matches: 6. CDR1 and CDR2 from the germline V gene are KGHSH and LQKENI. The CDR3 is 15 residues long. The DNA for the CDR3 is TGTGCCAGCTCACCGGGAGCGGGGGCCACCTACGAGCAGTACTTC. Translated: CASSPGAGATYEQYF.